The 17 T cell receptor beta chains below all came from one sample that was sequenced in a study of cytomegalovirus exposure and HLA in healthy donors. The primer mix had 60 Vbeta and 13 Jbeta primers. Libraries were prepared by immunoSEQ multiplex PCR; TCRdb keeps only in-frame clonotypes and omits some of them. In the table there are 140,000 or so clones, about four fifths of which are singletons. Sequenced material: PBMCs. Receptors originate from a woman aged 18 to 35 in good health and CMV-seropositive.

The CDR3 bases are TGCGCCACGAGCGGACTAGCTGCCCTCAAGACCCAGTACTTC. Amino acids: CATSGLAALKTQYF. The rearrangement links TRBV10-2 to TRBJ2-5, with TRBD2 matching 8 bases. There are 14 residues in the CDR3. After removal of 10 bases from V and 6 bases from J, the junction contained 13 bases not matched to a gene. Germline V gene lookup returns CDR1 WSHSY and CDR2 SAAADI.

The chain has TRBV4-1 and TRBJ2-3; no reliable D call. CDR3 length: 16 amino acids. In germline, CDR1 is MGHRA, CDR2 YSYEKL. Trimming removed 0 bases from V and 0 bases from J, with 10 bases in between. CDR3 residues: CASSQDRGVSTDTQYF. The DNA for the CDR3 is TGCGCCAGCAGCCAAGATCGCGGAGTCAGCACAGATACGCAGTATTTT.

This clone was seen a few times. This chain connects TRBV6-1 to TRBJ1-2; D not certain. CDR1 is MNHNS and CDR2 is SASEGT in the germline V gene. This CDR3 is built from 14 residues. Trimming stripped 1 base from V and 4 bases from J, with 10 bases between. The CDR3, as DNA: TGTGCCAGCAGTGAAGAGTCTACCCTCTATGGCTACACCTTC. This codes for CASSEESTLYGYTF.

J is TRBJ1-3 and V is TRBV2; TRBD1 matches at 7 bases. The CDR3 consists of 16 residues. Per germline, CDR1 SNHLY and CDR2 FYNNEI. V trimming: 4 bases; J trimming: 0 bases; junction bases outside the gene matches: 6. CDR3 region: CASSVKGALSGNTIYF. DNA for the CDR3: TGTGCCAGCAGTGTCAAGGGGGCCCTCTCTGGAAACACCATATATTTT.

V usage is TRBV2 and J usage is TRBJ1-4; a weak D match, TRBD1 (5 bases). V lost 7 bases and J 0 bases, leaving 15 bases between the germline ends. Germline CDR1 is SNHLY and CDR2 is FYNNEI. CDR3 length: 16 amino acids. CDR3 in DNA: TGTGCCAGCAACCTACAAGTCAGGGCAACTAATGAAAAACTGTTTTTT. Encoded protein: CASNLQVRATNEKLFF.

CDR3 nucleotide sequence: TGTGCCAGCAGCACTCTGAGACAGGGGGGGAACTATGGCTACACCTTC. The encoded protein is CASSTLRQGGNYGYTF. The chain recombines TRBV28 with TRBJ1-2, with 9 bases matching TRBD1. After removal of 6 bases from V and 2 bases from J, the junction contained 10 bases not matched to a gene. Germline-derived CDR1 and CDR2 are MDHEN and SYDVKM. The CDR3 is 16 residues long.

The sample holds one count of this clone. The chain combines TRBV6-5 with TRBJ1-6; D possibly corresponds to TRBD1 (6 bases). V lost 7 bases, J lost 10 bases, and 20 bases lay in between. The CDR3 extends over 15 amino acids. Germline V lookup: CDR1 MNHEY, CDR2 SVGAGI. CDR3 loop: CASNHRESKGSPLHF. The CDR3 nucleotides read TGTGCCAGCAATCACAGGGAGAGTAAAGGATCACCCCTCCACTTT.

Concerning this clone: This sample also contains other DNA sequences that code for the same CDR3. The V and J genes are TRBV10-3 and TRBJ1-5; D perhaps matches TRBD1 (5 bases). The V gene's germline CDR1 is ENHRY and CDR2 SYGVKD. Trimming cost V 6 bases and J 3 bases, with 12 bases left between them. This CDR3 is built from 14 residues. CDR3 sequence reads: CAIRGTGDNQPQHF. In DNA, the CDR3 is TGTGCCATCAGGGGAACGGGGGACAATCAGCCCCAGCATTTT.

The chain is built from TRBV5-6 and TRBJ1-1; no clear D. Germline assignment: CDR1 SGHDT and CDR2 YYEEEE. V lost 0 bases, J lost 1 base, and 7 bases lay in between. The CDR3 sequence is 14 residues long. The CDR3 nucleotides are TGTGCCAGCAGCTTGGAGGCGGGGAACACTGAAGCTTTCTTT. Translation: CASSLEAGNTEAFF.

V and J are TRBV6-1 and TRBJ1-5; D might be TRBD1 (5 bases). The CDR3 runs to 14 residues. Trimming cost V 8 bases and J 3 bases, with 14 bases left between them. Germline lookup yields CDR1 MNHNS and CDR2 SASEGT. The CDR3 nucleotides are TGTGCCAGCGAGACAGTGTGGAACAATCAGCCCCAGCATTTT. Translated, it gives CASETVWNNQPQHF.

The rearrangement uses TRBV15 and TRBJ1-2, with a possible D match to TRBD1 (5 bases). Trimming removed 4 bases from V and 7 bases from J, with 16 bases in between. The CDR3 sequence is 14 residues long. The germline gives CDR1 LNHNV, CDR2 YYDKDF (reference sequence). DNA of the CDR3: TGTGCCACCAGCATACAGGAGGGGAGGGGTGGCTACACCTTC. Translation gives CATSIQEGRGGYTF.

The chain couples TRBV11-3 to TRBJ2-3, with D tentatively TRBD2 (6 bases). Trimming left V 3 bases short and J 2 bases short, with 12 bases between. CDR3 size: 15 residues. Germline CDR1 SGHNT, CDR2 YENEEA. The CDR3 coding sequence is TGTGCCAGCAGCTTTGGGGGACTTTCCACAGATACGCAGTATTTT. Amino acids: CASSFGGLSTDTQYF.

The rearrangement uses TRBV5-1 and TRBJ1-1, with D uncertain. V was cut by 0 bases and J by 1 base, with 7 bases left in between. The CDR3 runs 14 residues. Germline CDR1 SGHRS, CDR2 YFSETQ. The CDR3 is CASSLDAGNTEAFF. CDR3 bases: TGCGCCAGCAGCTTGGATGCCGGGAACACTGAAGCTTTCTTT.

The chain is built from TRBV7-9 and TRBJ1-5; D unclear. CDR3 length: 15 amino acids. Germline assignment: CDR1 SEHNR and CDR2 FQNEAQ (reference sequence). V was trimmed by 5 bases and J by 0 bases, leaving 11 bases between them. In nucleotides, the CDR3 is TGTGCCAGCAGCCGGGATGAAGATAGCAATCAGCCCCAGCATTTT. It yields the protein CASSRDEDSNQPQHF.

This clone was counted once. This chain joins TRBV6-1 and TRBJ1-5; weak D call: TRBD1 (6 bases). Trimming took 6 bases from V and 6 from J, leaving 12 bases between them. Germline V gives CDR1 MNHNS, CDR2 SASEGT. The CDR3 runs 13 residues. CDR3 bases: TGTGCCAGCAGGCCAGGGGTTACTCAGCCCCAGCATTTT. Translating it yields CASRPGVTQPQHF.

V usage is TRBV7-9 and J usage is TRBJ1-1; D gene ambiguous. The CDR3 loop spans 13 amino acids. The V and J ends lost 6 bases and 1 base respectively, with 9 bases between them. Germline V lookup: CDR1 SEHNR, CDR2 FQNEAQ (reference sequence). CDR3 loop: CASRIPGNTEAFF. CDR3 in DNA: TGTGCCAGCAGGATCCCGGGGAACACTGAAGCTTTCTTT. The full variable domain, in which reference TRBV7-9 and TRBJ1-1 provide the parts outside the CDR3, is DTGVSQNPRHKITKRGQNVTFRCDPISEHNRLYWYRQTLGQGPEFLTYFQNEAQLEKSRLLSDRFSAERPKGSFSTLEIQRTEQGDSAMYLCASRIPGNTEAFFGQGTRLTVV.

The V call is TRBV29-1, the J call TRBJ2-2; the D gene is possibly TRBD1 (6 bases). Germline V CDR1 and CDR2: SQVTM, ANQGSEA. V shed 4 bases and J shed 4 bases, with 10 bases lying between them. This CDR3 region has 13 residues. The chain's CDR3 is CSVVVGGTGELFF. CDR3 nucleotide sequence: TGCAGCGTTGTGGTAGGGGGCACCGGGGAGCTGTTTTTT.